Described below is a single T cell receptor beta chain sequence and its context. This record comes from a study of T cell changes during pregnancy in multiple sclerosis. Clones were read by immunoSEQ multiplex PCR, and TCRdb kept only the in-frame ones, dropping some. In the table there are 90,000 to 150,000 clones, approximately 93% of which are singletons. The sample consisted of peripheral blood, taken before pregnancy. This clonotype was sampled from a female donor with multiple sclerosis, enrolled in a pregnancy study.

This CDR3 reads CASSLRTSGRKYNEQFF. The CDR3 region has the DNA TGCGCCAGCAGCTTGAGGACTAGCGGGAGGAAGTACAATGAGCAGTTCTTC. The chain joins TRBV5-1 to TRBJ2-1, with TRBD2 matching over 14 bases. Per the germline V gene, CDR1 is SGHRS and CDR2 is YFSETQ. CDR3 length: 17 amino acids. Unmatched junction bases numbered 4, after V lost 1 base and J lost 4 bases.